This T cell receptor (beta chain) was recorded in a study of blood T cell repertoires in COVID-19. Patients at the Seattle site were enrolled during active infection and followed longitudinally. V dropped 3 bases and J dropped 0; count of bases not matched to a gene: 6. The CDR3 spans 16 residues. CDR1 and CDR2 from the germline V gene are SGDLS and YYNGEE. Some clones are missing from TCRdb's copy, which holds only in-frame ones; the method was immunoSEQ multiplex PCR. The sample lists about 270,000 clones, approximately 88% occurring once. The sequence derives from a human donor with COVID-19, enrolled during active disease. The donor label of this sample is uncertain. Specimen: peripheral blood. V gene TRBV9 combines with J gene TRBJ1-1; 9 bases line up with TRBD1. CDR3 sequence: CASSARDRVMNTEAFF. CDR3 coding DNA: TGTGCCAGCAGCGCCCGGGACAGGGTAATGAACACTGAAGCTTTCTTT.